Below, one TCR beta chain is given with its context. Its antigen target is currently unknown. No clone much larger than this one lies a single base away; base qualities are absent. The data stem from a study of early T cells in non-severe SARS-CoV-2 infection (dated by TCRdb to the early 2020s). Regarding the complete study: Bulk RNA from unsorted whole blood was used for TCR sequencing, so alpha and beta chains could not be paired. Broader findings and caveats from the paper: VDJdb matching was skewed toward anti-spike CD8 responses and likely underestimated virus-specific expansions by missing private and CD4 specificities.

The study was a case-control design nested within a healthcare worker cohort in London, UK, with weekly nasopharyngeal swab PCR tests and blood sampling. Healthcare workers were enrolled in the week of the UK lockdown, from 23 to 31 March 2020, and were followed every week for up to roughly 16 weeks. To prepare the library, 5' RACE was applied. The data were produced on a NextSeq 500. The TCR library protocol attached unique molecular identifiers to individual cDNA molecules to correct for sequencing error and PCR bias. TCR alpha and beta chains were both sequenced, and the abundances of alpha and beta sequences in each sample were closely correlated with each other. The study's own analysis went as follows. Decombinator V4 was used to annotate the V gene, J gene and CDR3 of the TCR sequences. Expanded TCRs were defined as changing significantly between any two time points under a Poisson model with p below 0.0001. Abundances of TCRs were expressed as counts per million after normalisation to the total number of TCRs sequenced in each sample. VDJdb, accessed 1 November 2021, was searched for CMV, EBV and SARS-CoV-2 annotated TCRs, excluding TCRs annotated for multiple antigens. TCRdb redid the processing of the public reads, applying fastp at Q25 and MiXCR, and retained in-frame beta chains. All rows with the same CDR3 protein become a single entry with the most common DNA and genes. The V and J calls reflect TCRdb's pipeline rather than the authors' work. Present in this sample are more than 70,000 distinct CDR3 sequences, around 11% of which were seen just once. The ten largest clones represent 12% of the sample.

The receptor was derived from an adult who was a healthcare worker with PCR-confirmed SARS-CoV-2 infection or an uninfected control (not recorded which). Specimen: whole blood, collected at baseline.

The CDR3 loop reads CSVEGDDYGYTF. The nucleotides read TGCAGCGTTGAAGGGGATGACTATGGCTACACCTTC. The rearrangement combines TRBV29-1 with TRBJ1-2; the D gene cannot be named for sure. As encoded in the germline V gene, CDR1 is SQVTM while CDR2 is ANQGSEA. The germline ends are 6 bases apart after V is trimmed by 1 base and J by 3 bases. The CDR3 numbers 12 residues from cysteine through phenylalanine. Only the CDR3 DNA stays, 36 bases, in frame from base 1.